The clone carrying this TCR beta chain was recorded a few times. Its cognate antigen is unknown. These data are taken from a study of CD8+ T cells in alopecia areata. Reverse transcribed after extraction, RNA yielded cDNA as the sequencing template. Some clones are missing from TCRdb's copy, which holds only in-frame ones; the method was immunoSEQ multiplex PCR. The repertoire has over 150,000 clones, approximately 60% of them found once; the top ten carry approximately 3.5%. Findings of the study overall: TCRs were shared less clearly across patients than in mice, possibly for HLA-related reasons.

Indicated treatment: oral pan-JAK inhibitor, 5-10 mg twice daily. The germline V gene has CDR1 SNHLY and CDR2 FYNNEI. The CDR3 extends over 11 amino acids. The V gene lost 5 bases and the J gene lost 3 bases, with 5 bases spanning the gap. Sequencing used CD4+ T cells sorted from blood, obtained at week 4, from a patient treated with tofacitinib. The chain recombines TRBV2 with TRBJ2-7; D not resolved. This TCR was sampled from a human donor with alopecia areata. The CDR3 DNA sequence: TGTGCCAGCAGTTACCTCTACGAGCAGTACTTC. Protein: CASSYLYEQYF.